This T cell receptor beta chain was sequenced during a study of CD8+CD57+ T cells in acquired aplastic anemia. Across the study: Across the sorted CD4+ and CD8+ cells, DNA amounts averaged about 3 ug. The study, taken as a whole, reports: Sharing between patients and controls was observed for twenty-nine CD8+ CDR3 sequences.

TCR beta VDJ and CDR3 profiling used genomic DNA as template. From the reads, TCRdb called clonotypes with MiXCR, one entry per CDR3 protein. The table shows hundreds of thousands of distinct CDR3 sequences, with about a third occurring only once. This clonotype was counted at least ten times. As yet, its antigen is unknown. All patients picked for sequencing had shown, by flow cytometry, an expansion of CD8+CD57+ cells. CDR1 is DFQATT, CDR2 SNEGSKA, per germline (reference sequence). The CDR3 length is 13 residues. The V and J ends lost 3 bases and 5 bases, in that order; junction bases with no gene match: 6.

The clonotype comes from a human donor with aplastic anemia. Specimen: sorted CD4+, CD8+, or CD8+CD57+ T cells (not recorded which) from PBMCs. The chain employs TRBV20-1 and TRBJ2-5; 7 positions match TRBD2. CDR3: CSASAWGGETQYF. CDR3 coding DNA: TGCAGTGCTAGTGCCTGGGGGGGGGAGACCCAGTACTTC.